The clone carrying this TCR beta chain showed up just a few times. Its antigen is currently unknown. The data belong to a study of CD8 T cells in ankylosing spondylitis. Findings and caveats of the study: Reported data indicate significant enrichment of disease-linked clones within matched ankylosing spondylitis synovial fluid. Among TCR beta sequences, a motif of eight highly homologous variants appeared characteristic of ankylosing spondylitis blood.

The CDR3 loop spans 15 amino acids. With 4 bases clipped from V and 4 bases from J, the junction kept 3 bases outside the gene matches. The germline CDR1 and CDR2 sequences are SGHAT and FQNNGV. One entry per CDR3 protein, called by TCRdb with MiXCR from the 5' RACE reads. The sample records fewer than 650,000 distinct CDR3 sequences, roughly 13% being singletons. The sample was blood, either unsorted or a sorted T cell fraction (not recorded which). The J gene is TRBJ2-2, the V gene TRBV11-2, with TRBD1 identical over 10 bases. This TCR came from a male donor with ankylosing spondylitis. Here the CDR3 DNA reads TGTGCCAGCAGCTCGGGACAGGGGTTCACCGGGGAGCTGTTTTTT. The encoded protein is CASSSGQGFTGELFF.